One sample yielded the 29 T cell receptor beta chains listed below, sequenced in a study of blood T cell repertoires in COVID-19 (dated by TCRdb to the early 2020s). The library was generated by the immunoSEQ multiplex PCR assay. The table was pulled from immuneACCESS by TCRdb, which kept in-frame rearrangements only. Such tables lose some clones; where checked, under half of the loss comes from unresolved V genes, and the rest has no known cause. For this sample the table gives about 480,000 clones, of which around 88% were detected only once. The ten largest clones capture about 12% of the sample. Input material: peripheral blood. These receptors all come from a woman aged 45 to 65 with COVID-19, enrolled during active disease.

The chain is built from TRBV28 and TRBJ2-7; D unresolved. The CDR3 consists of 14 residues. Germline V CDR1 and CDR2: MDHEN, SYDVKM. With 7 bases removed from V and 0 bases from J, the gap between germline ends came to 13 bases. The CDR3 DNA is TGTGCCAGCACCCTCTACCGAAACTCCTACGAGCAGTACTTC. This gives the protein CASTLYRNSYEQYF.

As DNA, the CDR3 is TGTGCCAGCAGTCAAATGGCCGCCACAAATCAGCCCCAGCATTTT. Translating it yields CASSQMAATNQPQHF. The chain couples TRBV6-5 to TRBJ1-5, with D unresolved. Germline V gives CDR1 MNHEY, CDR2 SVGAGI. The germline V and J ends were trimmed by 5 bases and 4 bases, with 15 bases remaining between them. The CDR3 runs to 15 residues.

V is TRBV29-1 and J is TRBJ2-1, with D possibly matching TRBD2 (6 bases). Trimming took 1 base from V and 4 from J, leaving 17 bases between them. This CDR3 is built from 16 residues. CDR1 and CDR2 (germline): SQVTM, ANQGSEA. CDR3 amino acids: CSVEGLTGRGYNEQFF. DNA for the CDR3: TGCAGCGTTGAAGGCCTAACTGGGCGGGGTTACAATGAGCAGTTCTTC.

The genes are TRBV3-1 (or the pseudogene TRBV3-2) and TRBJ2-2, with D tentatively TRBD2 (5 bases). Trimming stripped 8 bases from V and 1 base from J, with 11 bases between. Germline lookup yields CDR1 LGHDT and CDR2 YNNKEL (reference sequence). The CDR3 has 14 amino acids. The DNA for the CDR3 is TGTGCCAGCCGGGAATCCTTGAACACCGGGGAGCTGTTTTTT. As protein: CASRESLNTGELFF.

This chain joins TRBV5-1 and TRBJ2-7; TRBD2 might be the D (5 bases). Germline V gene sequence: CDR1 SGHRS, CDR2 YFSETQ. CDR3 length equals 15 residues. The V end lost 5 bases, the J end lost 0 bases, and 15 bases lay between the germline ends. CDR3 DNA sequence: TGCGCCAGCAGTTATTCCGGGAAAAGCTCCTACGAGCAGTACTTC. Its protein product is CASSYSGKSSYEQYF.

V gene TRBV13 combines with J gene TRBJ1-2; D remains ambiguous. V was cut by 2 bases and J by 6 bases, with 7 bases left in between. The CDR3 spans 12 residues. The V gene's germline CDR1 is PRHDT and CDR2 FYEKMQ (reference sequence). The CDR3 DNA reads TGTGCCAGCAGCTTAACCGGGGATGGCTACACCTTC. This codes for CASSLTGDGYTF. The full variable domain, in which reference TRBV13 and TRBJ1-2 provide the parts outside the CDR3, is AAGVIQSPRHLIKEKRETATLKCYPIPRHDTVYWYQQGPGQDPQFLISFYEKMQSDKGSIPDRFSAQQFSDYHSELNMSSLELGDSALYFCASSLTGDGYTFGSGTRLTVV.

The J gene is TRBJ1-2, the V gene TRBV27; unclear D gene. Trimming cost V 7 bases and J 10 bases, with 28 bases left between them. CDR1 is MNHEY and CDR2 is SMNVEV in the germline V gene (reference sequence). The CDR3 sequence is 16 residues long. As DNA, the CDR3 is TGTGCCAGCACCCTTATATCGCCCGACGGGTTTATGGACTACACCTTC. It yields the protein CASTLISPDGFMDYTF.

The chain couples TRBV7-9 to TRBJ2-1, with TRBD2 matching over 11 bases. Per germline, CDR1 SEHNR and CDR2 FQNEAQ (reference sequence). The CDR3 covers 16 residues. V lost 5 bases to trimming and J lost 6 bases; unmatched junction nucleotides: 9. The DNA of the CDR3 is TGTGCCAGCAGCCCAATAGCGGGGGGGCCTTTCAATGAGCAGTTCTTC. Translated, it gives CASSPIAGGPFNEQFF.

The rearrangement uses TRBV10-3 and TRBJ1-1; 7 positions agree with TRBD1. After removal of 3 bases from V and 5 bases from J, the junction contained 6 bases not matched to a gene. This CDR3 region has 14 residues. CDR1 and CDR2 (germline): ENHRY, SYGVKD. CDR3 DNA sequence: TGTGCCATCAGTGATGTGGGCAGGGGGACTGAAGCTTTCTTT. As protein: CAISDVGRGTEAFF.

This clone has just a few counts. The rearrangement links TRBV6-5 to TRBJ1-2; D unresolved. V was pared by 5 bases and J by 4 bases, with 8 bases between. CDR1 and CDR2 (germline): MNHEY, SVGAGI. The CDR3 covers 12 residues. The CDR3 here is CASSTGFYGYTF. Here the CDR3 DNA reads TGTGCCAGCAGTACGGGGTTCTATGGCTACACCTTC.

V usage is TRBV6-1 and J usage is TRBJ1-5; D might be TRBD1 (6 bases). This CDR3 has 17 amino acids. The V and J ends lost 2 bases and 5 bases respectively, with 19 bases between them. Germline V gives CDR1 MNHNS, CDR2 SASEGT. CDR3 in amino acids: CASSEQWIWGGDQPQHF. The DNA of the CDR3 is TGTGCCAGCAGTGAACAATGGATTTGGGGGGGCGATCAGCCCCAGCATTTT.

J is TRBJ1-5 and V is TRBV19; D is ambiguous. From germline, CDR1 is LNHDA and CDR2 SQIVND (reference sequence). Trimming shortened V by 5 bases and J by 3 bases, and 8 bases separated the two germline ends. This CDR3 is 13 amino acids long. DNA for the CDR3: TGTGCCAGTAGTTCCCGTATCAATCAGCCCCAGCATTTT. Translated, it gives CASSSRINQPQHF.

Notes on this clone: The same CDR3 is also encoded by other DNA sequences in this sample. The J gene is TRBJ1-2, the V gene TRBV28; D gene ambiguous. V gave up 3 bases and J gave up 6 bases, with 8 bases separating them. Germline lookup yields CDR1 MDHEN and CDR2 SYDVKM. The CDR3 has 12 amino acids. The CDR3 DNA reads as TGTGCCAGCAGTTTGAACAGAGATGGCTACACCTTC. It encodes CASSLNRDGYTF.

The CDR3 loop reads CATQVRGSTYTQYF. The CDR3 DNA is TGTGCCACCCAAGTTCGCGGCTCAACCTATACGCAGTATTTT. The chain is built from TRBV6-5 and TRBJ2-3; unclear D gene. V gave up 10 bases and J gave up 7 bases, with 21 bases separating them. The germline V gene has CDR1 MNHEY and CDR2 SVGAGI. CDR3 size: 14 residues.

J is TRBJ2-5 and V is TRBV3-1 (or the pseudogene TRBV3-2), with 9 bases lining up with TRBD2. J gave up 1 base and V 2 bases, and 2 bases lay outside the gene matches. Germline V CDR1 and CDR2: LGHDT, YNNKEL (reference sequence). The CDR3 totals 15 residues. The CDR3 sequence is CASSQLAGAQETQYF. CDR3 bases: TGTGCCAGCAGCCAATTAGCGGGAGCCCAAGAGACCCAGTACTTC.

This clone occurred once. The chain couples TRBV6-6 to TRBJ2-2; maybe TRBD2 (7 bases). Germline loops: CDR1 MNHNY, CDR2 SVGAGI (reference sequence). V was shortened by 6 bases and J by 5 bases, with 16 bases between the two germline ends. This CDR3 spans 15 amino acids. DNA for the CDR3: TGTGCCAGCAGCCCACGGACAGCGGGAACCGGGGAGCTGTTTTTT. The encoded protein is CASSPRTAGTGELFF.

The chain links TRBV28 to TRBJ1-2; D is unclear. Trimming took off 2 bases at V and 8 bases at J, with 15 bases between the two ends. Germline V lookup: CDR1 MDHEN, CDR2 SYDVKM. This CDR3 region has 14 residues. CDR3 sequence reads: CASSLSAGYGGYTF. The CDR3 region has the DNA TGTGCCAGCAGTTTAAGTGCGGGGTATGGGGGCTACACCTTC.

This clone was seen only a few times. This chain connects TRBV3-1 (or the pseudogene TRBV3-2) to TRBJ1-4; D may be TRBD1 (6 bases). Per germline, CDR1 LGHDT and CDR2 YNNKEL (reference sequence). Trimming shortened V by 6 bases and J by 8 bases, and 16 bases separated the two germline ends. The CDR3 sequence is 14 residues long. The CDR3 DNA sequence: TGTGCCAGCAGTCCGAGCCAGGGGAACGAAAAACTGTTTTTT. It encodes CASSPSQGNEKLFF.

This chain uses TRBV11-2 with TRBJ1-3; no clear D gene. The CDR3 is 16 residues long. The V gene's germline CDR1 is SGHAT and CDR2 FQNNGV. Deletions cut 4 bases from V and 4 bases from J, with 17 bases between. In DNA form, the CDR3 reads TGTGCCAGCAGCTCATACGGAAGCCCGGGAGGAAACACCATATATTTT. Translation: CASSSYGSPGGNTIYF.

This clone showed up just once. The gene calls are TRBV7-9 and TRBJ2-2; D is unresolved. CDR3 length: 13 residues. The germline CDR1 and CDR2 sequences are SEHNR and FQNEAQ (reference sequence). Trimming took 5 bases from V and 5 from J, leaving 9 bases between them. CDR3 DNA: TGTGCCAGCAGCCATCTGAGGACCGGGGAGCTGTTTTTT. Its protein product is CASSHLRTGELFF.

The chain recombines TRBV30 with TRBJ1-2; TRBD1 agrees at 10 bases. The CDR3 extends over 13 amino acids. V was clipped by 2 bases and J by 6 bases; unmatched bases: 3. Germline V gene data show CDR1 as GTSNPN and CDR2 as SVGIG (reference sequence). The CDR3 nucleotides read TGTGCCTGGAGTCGGGACAGGGGCAATGGCTACACCTTC. This translates into CAWSRDRGNGYTF. Full variable domain (remainder filled in from reference TRBV30 and TRBJ1-2): SQTIHQWPATLVQPVGSPLSLECTVEGTSNPNLYWYRQAAGRGLQLLFYSVGIGQISSEVPQNLSASRPQDRQFILSSKKLLLSDSGFYLCAWSRDRGNGYTFGSGTRLTVV.

The chain has TRBV5-1 and TRBJ2-1, with 11 bases aligning to TRBD2. Trimming took 4 bases from V and 5 from J; bases not matched to a gene: 11. Germline assignment: CDR1 SGHRS and CDR2 YFSETQ. CDR3 length equals 17 residues. As DNA, the CDR3 is TGCGCCAGCAGCCCGACATTAGCGGGGGGGCTGGACAATGAGCAGTTCTTC. It is translated as CASSPTLAGGLDNEQFF.

This clone was observed a handful of times. The rearrangement uses TRBV29-1 and TRBJ2-3, with D uncertain. The V and J ends lost 0 bases and 2 bases respectively, with 6 bases between them. CDR1 and CDR2 (germline): SQVTM, ANQGSEA. The length of the CDR3 is 13 residues. CDR3 region: CSVEEAVTDTQYF. CDR3 bases: TGCAGCGTTGAAGAAGCCGTCACAGATACGCAGTATTTT.

The rearrangement links TRBV5-6 to TRBJ1-1; possibly TRBD1 for D (5 bases). The CDR3 is 14 residues long. CDR1 SGHDT and CDR2 YYEEEE come from the germline V gene. The V and J ends lost 0 bases and 8 bases respectively, with 14 bases between them. In nucleotides, the CDR3 is TGTGCCAGCAGCTTGGCCGGGGGGGTCAAAGAAGCTTTCTTT. Translated, it gives CASSLAGGVKEAFF. The whole variable domain, remainder taken from reference TRBV5-6 and TRBJ1-1, is DAGVTQSPTHLIKTRGQQVTLRCSPKSGHDTVSWYQQALGQGPQFIFQYYEEEERQRGNFPDRFSGHQFPNYSSELNVNALLLGDSALYLCASSLAGGVKEAFFGQGTRLTVV.

The rearrangement uses TRBV11-3 and TRBJ2-3; D unclear. The CDR3 length is 13 residues. CDR1 and CDR2 from the germline V gene are SGHNT and YENEEA. The V gene lost 3 bases and the J gene lost 3 bases, with 7 bases spanning the gap. CDR3 bases: TGTGCCAGCAGCTTCGGTTGGACAGATACGCAGTATTTT. Its translation: CASSFGWTDTQYF.

V gene TRBV7-2 combines with J gene TRBJ2-3, with D perhaps matching TRBD2 (5 bases). The CDR3 is made up of 11 amino acids. Germline V CDR1 and CDR2: SGHTA, FQGNSA. V was clipped by 3 bases and J by 9 bases, with 7 bases between them. The CDR3 protein is CASSFGSTQYF. As DNA, the CDR3 is TGTGCCAGCAGCTTTGGGAGCACGCAGTATTTT.

V usage is TRBV28 and J usage is TRBJ2-7, with 8 bases fitting TRBD1. The CDR3 runs 13 residues. Losses at the gene ends were 8 bases for V and 4 bases for J; bases not matched to a gene: 7. Germline CDR1 and CDR2: MDHEN and SYDVKM. The CDR3 DNA follows: TGTGCCAGCCGAGGACAGGGAACTTACGAGCAGTACTTC. This translates into CASRGQGTYEQYF.

V gene TRBV30 combines with J gene TRBJ2-3, with D maybe TRBD2 (5 bases). V lost 4 bases and J lost 8, with 16 bases in between. This CDR3 has 13 amino acids. The germline V gene has CDR1 GTSNPN and CDR2 SVGIG (reference sequence). The DNA of the CDR3 is TGTGCCTGGACCAGCGGTCCCTCTGGTACGCAGTATTTT. It is translated as CAWTSGPSGTQYF. Full variable domain (remainder filled in from reference TRBV30 and TRBJ2-3): SQTIHQWPATLVQPVGSPLSLECTVEGTSNPNLYWYRQAAGRGLQLLFYSVGIGQISSEVPQNLSASRPQDRQFILSSKKLLLSDSGFYLCAWTSGPSGTQYFGPGTRLTVL.

CDR3 DNA: TGTGCCAGCAGGGGCCAGGGGCCGGCTTTCTTT. Amino acids: CASRGQGPAFF. This chain links TRBV6-6 with TRBJ1-1; TRBD1 might be the D (6 bases). Germline V lookup: CDR1 MNHNY, CDR2 SVGAGI (reference sequence). Trimming pared 6 bases from V and 11 bases from J, leaving 13 bases between. This CDR3 is 11 amino acids long.